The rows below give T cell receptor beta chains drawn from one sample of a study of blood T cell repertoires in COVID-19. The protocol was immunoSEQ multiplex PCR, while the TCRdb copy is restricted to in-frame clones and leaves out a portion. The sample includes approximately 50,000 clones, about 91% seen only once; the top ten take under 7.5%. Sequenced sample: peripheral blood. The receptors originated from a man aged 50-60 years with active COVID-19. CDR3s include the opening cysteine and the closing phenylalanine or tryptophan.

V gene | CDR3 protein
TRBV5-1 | CASSYEENTEAFF
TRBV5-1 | CASSLTYLTGRGEKLFF
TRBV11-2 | CASSLTGATEAFF
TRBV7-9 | CASSPTALLSDGYTF
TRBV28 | CASRPPGAGNTIYF
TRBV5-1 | CASSLTGRDTQYF
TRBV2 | CASRQLAAYEQYF
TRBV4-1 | CASGDRGFTDTQYF
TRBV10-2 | CASSRTGSSSYEQYF
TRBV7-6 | CASSLAGVGRESVNEQFF
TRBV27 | CASSPLRDWGLSSYEQYF
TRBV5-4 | CASSRGTGTDTQYF
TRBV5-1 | CASSFDRGDYGYTF
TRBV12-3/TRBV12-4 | CASSRQRYEQFF
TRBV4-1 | CASSPPRGQGSTGELFF